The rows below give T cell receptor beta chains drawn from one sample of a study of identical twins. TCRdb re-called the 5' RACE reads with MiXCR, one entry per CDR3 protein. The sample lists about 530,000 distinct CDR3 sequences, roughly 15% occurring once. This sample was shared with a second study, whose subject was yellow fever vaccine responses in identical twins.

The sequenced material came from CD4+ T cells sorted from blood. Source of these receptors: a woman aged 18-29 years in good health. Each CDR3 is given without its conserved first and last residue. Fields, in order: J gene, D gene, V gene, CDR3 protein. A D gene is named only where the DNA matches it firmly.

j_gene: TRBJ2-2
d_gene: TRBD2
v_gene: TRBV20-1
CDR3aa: SARDPGLDVGELF

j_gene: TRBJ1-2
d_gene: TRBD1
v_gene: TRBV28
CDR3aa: ASVGPGGTGDGYGYT

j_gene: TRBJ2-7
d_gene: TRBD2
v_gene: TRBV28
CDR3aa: ASRDPTSGNYEQY

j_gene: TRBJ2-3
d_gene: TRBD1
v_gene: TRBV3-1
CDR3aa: ASSQNPGGADTQY

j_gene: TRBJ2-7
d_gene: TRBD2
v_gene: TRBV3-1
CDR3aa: ASSLGLAGGLSSYEQY

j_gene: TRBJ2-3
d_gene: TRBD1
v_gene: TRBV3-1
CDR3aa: ASSPRTGRGDTQY

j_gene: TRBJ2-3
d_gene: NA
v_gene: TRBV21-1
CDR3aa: ASSKQGWEGDTQY

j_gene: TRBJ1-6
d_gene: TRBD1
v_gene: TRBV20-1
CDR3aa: SARETGVSPLH

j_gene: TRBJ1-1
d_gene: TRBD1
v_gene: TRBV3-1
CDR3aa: ASSLRDRAGEAF

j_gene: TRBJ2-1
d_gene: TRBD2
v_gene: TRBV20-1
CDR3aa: SAGGLAGGMSDEQF

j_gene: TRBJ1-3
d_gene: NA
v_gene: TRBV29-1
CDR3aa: SVISGNTIY

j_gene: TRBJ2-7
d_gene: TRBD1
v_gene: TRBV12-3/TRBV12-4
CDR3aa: ASRGQGGFYEQY

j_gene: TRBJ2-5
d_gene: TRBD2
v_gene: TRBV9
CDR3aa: ASSPGLAVGETQY

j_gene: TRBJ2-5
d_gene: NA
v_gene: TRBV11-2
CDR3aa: ASSLSPGIQETQY

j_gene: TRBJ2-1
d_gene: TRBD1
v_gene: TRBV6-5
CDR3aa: ASSYSQGIYNEQF

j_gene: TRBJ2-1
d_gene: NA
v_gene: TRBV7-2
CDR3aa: ASSSGVAVNEQF

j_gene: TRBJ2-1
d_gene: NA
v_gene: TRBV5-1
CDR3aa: ASSLGVIGYNEQF

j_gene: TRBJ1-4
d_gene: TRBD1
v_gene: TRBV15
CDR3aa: ATSRDHWGYRQGDMKLF

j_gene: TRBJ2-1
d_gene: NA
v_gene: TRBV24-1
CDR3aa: ATSTSFSAEQF

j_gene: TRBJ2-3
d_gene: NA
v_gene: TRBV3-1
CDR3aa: ASSRTGGTDTQY